Given below is one T cell receptor beta chain in context. The antigen remains undetermined. This sample is drawn from a study of CD8 T cells in ankylosing spondylitis. Study-wide results and limits: Ankylosing spondylitis blood seemed to carry a telltale TCR beta motif made of fewer than 10 highly homologous variants.

The CDR3 length is 14 residues. Trimming at V came to 5 bases and at J to 6 bases, leaving 5 bases not matched to a gene. Germline loops: CDR1 SGHTA, CDR2 FQGNSA. TCRdb re-called the 5' RACE reads with MiXCR, one entry per CDR3 protein. This sample has fewer than 400,000 distinct CDR3 sequences, with more than 20% found just once. The rearrangement joins TRBV7-2 to TRBJ1-5; 9 bases are shared with TRBD1. This sequence was found in a male donor with ankylosing spondylitis. Sample: blood, either unsorted or a sorted T cell fraction (not recorded which). The CDR3 DNA reads as TGTGCCAGCAGCACACAGGGGGCAGGTCAGCCCCAGCATTTT. Encoded protein: CASSTQGAGQPQHF.